This T cell receptor (beta chain) was captured by sequencing in a study of T cells in Graves' hyperthyroidism and ophthalmopathy. Study results and caveats: Ophthalmopathy onset followed model prediction by a median around six months.

V was cut by 2 bases and J by 9 bases, with 11 bases left in between. The CDR3 runs to 14 residues. The germline CDR1 and CDR2 sequences are KGHSH and LQKENI. This clonotype was counted between two and nine times. Its antigen is currently unknown. Uncontrolled infection, other autoimmune disease, pregnancy or lactation led to exclusion. Researchers took RNA transcripts and amplified the TCR beta CDR3 regions from them. HTBI primers drove first-round RT-PCR of the TCR CDR3. TCRdb used MiXCR to reprocess the multiplex PCR reads, holding one entry per CDR3 protein. The table has a few hundred thousand distinct CDR3 sequences, about 15% seen once.

The source is a woman aged 30 to 39 with Graves' hyperthyroidism. The source material was blood. The chain couples TRBV18 to TRBJ1-6, with a tentative D call TRBD1 (5 bases). The CDR3 sequence: CASSPLGVGSPLHF. Here the CDR3 DNA reads TGTGCCAGCTCACCATTAGGGGTTGGTTCACCCCTCCACTTT.